This T cell receptor beta chain was recovered during a study of T cells after yellow fever vaccination. Notes on the study in general: Post-booster reappearance was seen for most primary-vaccination clones (around 97% CD4, 88% CD8). Overall, a small share of clonotypes was seen in both CD4 and CD8 compartments.

The V gene's germline CDR1 is SNHLY and CDR2 FYNNEI. The CDR3 covers 16 residues. V shed 6 bases, J shed 3 bases, and the junction held 11 bases outside the gene matches. A remark on this clonotype: Its specificity is unknown.

They built TCR cDNA with 5'RACE template switching, a step that put in a universal primer site and UMIs. TCRdb reprocessed the 5' RACE reads with MiXCR, giving one entry per CDR3 protein. The table lists about 75,000 distinct CDR3 sequences, roughly 7% of them singletons. This clonotype was sampled from a man aged 18 to 29 who received the YFV17D yellow fever vaccine. The V call is TRBV2, the J call TRBJ2-1; 7 bases agree with TRBD1. Source: CD8+ T cells sorted from PBMCs, taken more than 8 days after the first yellow fever vaccination. The CDR3 DNA reads as TGTGCCAGCAGCGAGGGCAGGGACAGAGACTACAATGAGCAGTTCTTC. Protein sequence: CASSEGRDRDYNEQFF.